The rows below give T cell receptor beta chains drawn from one sample of a study of beta chain features in type 1 diabetes. Some clones are missing from TCRdb's copy, which holds only in-frame ones; the method was immunoSEQ multiplex PCR. The repertoire holds around 350,000 clones, with around 12% as singletons. The sequencing input was naive CD4+ T cells from blood. These receptors were taken from a man aged 18 to 29 in good health. CDR3s include the opening cysteine and the closing phenylalanine or tryptophan. D genes are given only for firm matches. Not every row has a clone size; where given, it reads once, few, many or a size class.

D gene	clone size	V gene	J gene	CDR3 protein	CDR3 DNA
TRBD2	-	TRBV9	TRBJ2-7	CASSSRTSGTTYEQYF	TGTGCCAGCAGCTCACGGACTAGCGGGACGACCTACGAGCAGTACTTC
TRBD1	few	TRBV5-1	TRBJ2-7	CASSLASGQVPYEQYF	TGCGCCAGCAGCTTGGCCTCCGGACAGGTTCCGTACGAGCAGTACTTC
TRBD1	few	TRBV5-4	TRBJ2-7	CASSRTGGDRPYEQYF	TGTGCCAGCAGCAGGACAGGGGGCGACCGACCCTACGAGCAGTACTTC
TRBD2	few	TRBV10-3	TRBJ2-7	CAISEDLAGGRKQYF	TGTGCCATCAGTGAGGATCTAGCGGGAGGGCGAAAGCAGTACTTC
-	few	TRBV27	TRBJ2-1	CASSSGVKYNEQFF	TGTGCCAGCAGTTCAGGGGTCAAGTACAATGAGCAGTTCTTC
-	few	TRBV28	TRBJ1-2	CASSLYPGEYGYTF	TGTGCCAGCAGTTTATACCCAGGGGAGTATGGCTACACCTTC
-	-	TRBV30	TRBJ1-1	CAWSAGAVSEAFF	TGTGCCTGGAGTGCAGGGGCCGTTTCTGAAGCTTTCTTT
TRBD1	-	TRBV14	TRBJ2-7	CASSQGSGTGHTTQYF	TGTGCCAGCAGCCAAGGCTCGGGGACAGGCCATACGACGCAGTACTTC
-	-	TRBV29-1	TRBJ2-3	CSVEPTGGDTQYF	TGCAGCGTTGAACCGACCGGAGGAGATACGCAGTATTTT
-	-	TRBV7-9	TRBJ2-6	CASSSRGSSGANVLTF	TGTGCCAGCAGCTCCAGGGGTAGCTCTGGGGCCAACGTCCTGACTTTC
-	-	TRBV18	TRBJ1-1	CASSTVNTEAFF	TGTGCCAGCTCAACAGTGAACACTGAAGCTTTCTTT
TRBD1	-	TRBV29-1	TRBJ2-7	CSVGYSRDSTEQYF	TGCAGCGTTGGGTATAGCCGGGACAGTACCGAGCAGTACTTC
TRBD1	few	TRBV29-1	TRBJ1-2	CSVRDSGNGYTF	TGCAGCGTTCGGGACAGCGGTAATGGCTACACCTTC
-	few	TRBV11-2	TRBJ2-5	CASSPRETQYF	TGTGCCAGCAGCCCGCGGGAGACCCAGTACTTC